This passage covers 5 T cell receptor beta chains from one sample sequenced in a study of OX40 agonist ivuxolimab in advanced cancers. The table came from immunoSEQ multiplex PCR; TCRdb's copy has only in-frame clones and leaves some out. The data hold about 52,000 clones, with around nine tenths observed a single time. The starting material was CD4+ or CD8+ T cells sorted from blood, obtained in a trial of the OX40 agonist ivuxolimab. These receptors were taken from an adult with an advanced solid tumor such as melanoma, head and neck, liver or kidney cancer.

The CDR3 nucleotides read TGTGCCAGCAGCTCCCCCGACAGGGGAAGGACTGAAGCTTTCTTT. This translates into CASSSPDRGRTEAFF. This chain uses TRBV7-2 with TRBJ1-1; 8 bases are shared with TRBD1. Germline loops: CDR1 SGHTA, CDR2 FQGNSA. This CDR3 contains 15 residues. V lost 4 bases, J lost 5 bases, and 9 bases stayed unmatched.

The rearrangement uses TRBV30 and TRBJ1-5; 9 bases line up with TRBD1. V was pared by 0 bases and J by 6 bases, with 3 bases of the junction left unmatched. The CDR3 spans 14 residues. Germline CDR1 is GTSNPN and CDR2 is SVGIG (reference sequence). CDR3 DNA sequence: TGTGCCTGGAGTGTGGGACAGGGTATTCAGCCCCAGCATTTT. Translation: CAWSVGQGIQPQHF.

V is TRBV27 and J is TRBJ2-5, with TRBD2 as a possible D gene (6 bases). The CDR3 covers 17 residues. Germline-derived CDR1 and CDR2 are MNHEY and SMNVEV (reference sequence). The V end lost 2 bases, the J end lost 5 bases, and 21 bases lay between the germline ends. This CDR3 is CASSLSGASEVGETQYF. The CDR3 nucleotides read TGTGCCAGCAGTTTAAGTGGGGCTAGCGAAGTGGGGGAGACCCAGTACTTC.

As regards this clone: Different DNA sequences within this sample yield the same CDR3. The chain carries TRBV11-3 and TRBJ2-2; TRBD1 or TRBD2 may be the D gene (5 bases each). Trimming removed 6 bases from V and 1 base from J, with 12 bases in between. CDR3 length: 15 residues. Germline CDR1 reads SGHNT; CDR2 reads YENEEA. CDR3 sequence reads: CASSWGTVNTGELFF. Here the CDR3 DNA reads TGTGCCAGCAGTTGGGGGACGGTGAACACCGGGGAGCTGTTTTTT.

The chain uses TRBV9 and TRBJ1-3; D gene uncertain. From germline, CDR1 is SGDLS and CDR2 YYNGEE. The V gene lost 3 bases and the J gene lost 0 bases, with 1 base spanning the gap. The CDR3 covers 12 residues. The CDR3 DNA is TGTGCCAGCAGCGACTCTGGAAACACCATATATTTT. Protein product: CASSDSGNTIYF.